This TCR beta chain emerged from a study of a mutant IDH1 vaccine in newly diagnosed glioma. On the study more broadly: Commencement of vaccination occurred 4-6 weeks following radiotherapy alone, or concurrently with temozolomide cycles. Patients' prior therapy spanned radiotherapy, temozolomide, or both; most underwent both. Mean patient age was roughly 43 years; approximately 60% were male and about 40% female.

TCRdb keeps only in-frame clones here, not all; method: immunoSEQ multiplex PCR. The table lists some 29,000 clones, roughly 82% of them singletons, with 6% to 9.5% in the top ten. The time point denotes: week 35, safety follow-up. Each vaccine dose was 300 ug of mutant IDH1 20-mer peptide, with topical imiquimod. On this clone itself: Its antigen is still unknown.

Germline values: CDR1 MNHEY, CDR2 SMNVEV (reference sequence). The CDR3 loop spans 14 amino acids. Trimming stripped 3 bases from V and 4 bases from J, with 12 bases between. The clonotype originates from a man aged 50-59 years with glioma. This specimen was PBMCs, taken from a glioma patient whose treatment included an IDH1 peptide vaccine. The genes are TRBV27 and TRBJ1-2; D is unclear. As DNA, the CDR3 is TGTGCCAGCAGTTTGGGTCTACTCGGCTATGGCTACACCTTC. This codes for CASSLGLLGYGYTF.